This entry features one T cell receptor beta chain sequence. Its target is unknown. The data stem from a study of T cell repertoires in cytomegalovirus infection. Across the whole study: Well-studied HLA-B-restricted CMV epitopes were used in the study alongside recently identified HLA-C-restricted ones.

TCRdb reprocessed the reads with MiXCR, giving one entry per CDR3 protein. Of 80,000 to 95,000 distinct CDR3 sequences listed, over 25% are singletons. Germline V gene data show CDR1 as SGHVS and CDR2 as FQNEAQ. CDR3 length equals 16 residues. V gave up 2 bases and J gave up 7 bases, with 20 bases separating them. Study results and limitations: Cumulated frequencies of public TCR beta families served to identify carriers of CMV plus the relevant HLA. CMV-specific TCR beta clonotypes restricted by HLA-C were the ones dominating the ex vivo response.

The input for sequencing was CD8+ T cells from cultured PBMCs, taken from culture after CMV antigen stimulation. The sequence was collected from a human donor in good health (CMV status not recorded). Some clones in this sample may be carry-over from other donors' samples. The V call is TRBV7-8, the J call TRBJ1-1; D not certain. CDR3 sequence (DNA): TGTGCCAGCAGCTTATTGGAGGGTATCCCGGCCGGTGAAGCTTTCTTT. Encoded protein: CASSLLEGIPAGEAFF.